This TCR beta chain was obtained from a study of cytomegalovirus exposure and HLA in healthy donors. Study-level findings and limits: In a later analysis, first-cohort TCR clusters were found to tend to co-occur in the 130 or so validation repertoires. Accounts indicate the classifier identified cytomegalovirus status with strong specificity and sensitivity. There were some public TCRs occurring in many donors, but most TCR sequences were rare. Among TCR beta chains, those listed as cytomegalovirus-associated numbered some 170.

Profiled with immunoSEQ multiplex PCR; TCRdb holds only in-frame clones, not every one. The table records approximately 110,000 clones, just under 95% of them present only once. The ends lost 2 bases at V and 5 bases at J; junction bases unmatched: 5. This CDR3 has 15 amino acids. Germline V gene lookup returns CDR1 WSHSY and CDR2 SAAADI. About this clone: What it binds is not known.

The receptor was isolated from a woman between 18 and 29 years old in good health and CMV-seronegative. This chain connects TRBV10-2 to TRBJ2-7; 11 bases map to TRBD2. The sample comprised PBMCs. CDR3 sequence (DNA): TGCGCCAGCAGTGAGAGGTCTAGCGGGAGGAACGAGCAGTACTTC. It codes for CASSERSSGRNEQYF.